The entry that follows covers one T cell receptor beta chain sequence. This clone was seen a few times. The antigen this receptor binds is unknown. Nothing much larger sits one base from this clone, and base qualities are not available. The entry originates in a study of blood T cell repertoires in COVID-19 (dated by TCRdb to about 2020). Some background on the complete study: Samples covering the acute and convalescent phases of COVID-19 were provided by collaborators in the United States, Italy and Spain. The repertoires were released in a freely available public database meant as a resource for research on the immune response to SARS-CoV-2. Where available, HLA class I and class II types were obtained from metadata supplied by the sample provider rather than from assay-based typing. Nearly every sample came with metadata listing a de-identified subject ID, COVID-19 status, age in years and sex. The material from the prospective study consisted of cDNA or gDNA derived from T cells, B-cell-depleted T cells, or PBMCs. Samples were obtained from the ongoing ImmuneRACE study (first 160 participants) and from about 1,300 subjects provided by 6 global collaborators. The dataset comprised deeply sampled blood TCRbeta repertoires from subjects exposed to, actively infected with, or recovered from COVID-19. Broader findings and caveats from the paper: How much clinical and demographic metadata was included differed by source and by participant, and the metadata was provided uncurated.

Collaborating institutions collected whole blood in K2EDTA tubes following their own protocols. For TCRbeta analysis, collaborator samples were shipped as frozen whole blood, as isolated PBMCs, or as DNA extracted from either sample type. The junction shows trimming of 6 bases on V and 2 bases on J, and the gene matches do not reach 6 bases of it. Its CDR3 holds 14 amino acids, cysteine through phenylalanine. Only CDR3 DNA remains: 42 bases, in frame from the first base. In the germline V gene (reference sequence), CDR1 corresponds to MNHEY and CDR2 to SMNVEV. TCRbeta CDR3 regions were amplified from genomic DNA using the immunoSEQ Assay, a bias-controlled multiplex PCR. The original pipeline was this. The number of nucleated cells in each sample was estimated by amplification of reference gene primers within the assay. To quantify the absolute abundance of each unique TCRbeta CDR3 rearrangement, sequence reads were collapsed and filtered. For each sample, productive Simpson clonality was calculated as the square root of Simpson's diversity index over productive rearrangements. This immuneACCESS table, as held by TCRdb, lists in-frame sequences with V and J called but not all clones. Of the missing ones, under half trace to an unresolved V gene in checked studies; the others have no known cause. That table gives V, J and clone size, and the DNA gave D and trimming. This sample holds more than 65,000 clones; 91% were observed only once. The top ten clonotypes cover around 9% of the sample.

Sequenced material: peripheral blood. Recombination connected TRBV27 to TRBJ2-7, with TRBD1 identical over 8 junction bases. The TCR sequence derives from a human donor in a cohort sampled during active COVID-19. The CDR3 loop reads CASSTGGGPYEQYF. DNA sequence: TGTGCCAGCAGCACAGGGGGTGGCCCCTACGAGCAGTACTTC.